This is a list of T cell receptor beta chains from one sample in a study of cytomegalovirus exposure and HLA in healthy donors. Repertoires were generated with immunoSEQ multiplex PCR, while TCRdb's copy carries only in-frame clones and drops some. The data contain around 150,000 clones, roughly 85% of them singletons. Source material: PBMCs. Source of these receptors: a young man in good health and CMV-seropositive. Both conserved end residues are part of each CDR3. The order of the fields is D gene, V gene, J gene, clone size, CDR3 protein, CDR3 DNA. The D gene is left open where the match is weak. The listing skips clone size in some rows; elsewhere it reads once, few, many or a size class.

d_call: TRBD1
v_call: TRBV10-3
j_call: TRBJ1-3
clone_size: .
cdr3_aa: CAIGGQGAAGAGNTIYF
cdr3_nt: TGTGCCATCGGCGGACAGGGGGCCGCTGGGGCTGGAAACACCATATATTTT

d_call: .
v_call: TRBV10-3
j_call: TRBJ1-1
clone_size: .
cdr3_aa: CAISETTGYEAFF
cdr3_nt: TGTGCCATTTCGGAAACTACAGGGTATGAAGCTTTCTTT

d_call: TRBD1
v_call: TRBV7-3
j_call: TRBJ1-6
clone_size: .
cdr3_aa: CASSLSGTGRTPLHF
cdr3_nt: TGTGCCAGCAGCTTATCCGGGACAGGGAGAACACCCCTCCACTTT

d_call: TRBD2
v_call: TRBV5-1
j_call: TRBJ2-5
clone_size: .
cdr3_aa: CASSLAAGGITQETQYF
cdr3_nt: TGCGCCAGCAGCTTGGCAGCGGGGGGTATAACCCAAGAGACCCAGTACTTC

d_call: TRBD1
v_call: TRBV7-2
j_call: TRBJ2-7
clone_size: .
cdr3_aa: CASSLLPGQGAYEQYF
cdr3_nt: TGTGCCAGCAGCTTACTCCCAGGACAGGGGGCCTACGAGCAGTACTTC

d_call: .
v_call: TRBV6-8
j_call: TRBJ1-5
clone_size: .
cdr3_aa: CASSPRQGASQPQHF
cdr3_nt: TGTGCCAGCAGCCCGCGGCAAGGGGCGAGTCAGCCCCAGCATTTT

d_call: .
v_call: TRBV5-1
j_call: TRBJ1-2
clone_size: .
cdr3_aa: CASSLEGRGKDGYTF
cdr3_nt: TGCGCCAGCAGCTTGGAAGGGCGCGGGAAGGATGGCTACACCTTC

d_call: TRBD1
v_call: TRBV2
j_call: TRBJ2-2
clone_size: .
cdr3_aa: CASSPGTANTGELFF
cdr3_nt: TGTGCCAGCAGCCCCGGGACAGCCAACACCGGGGAGCTGTTTTTT

d_call: TRBD1
v_call: TRBV6-6
j_call: TRBJ1-2
clone_size: .
cdr3_aa: CASRGKDRVDGYTF
cdr3_nt: TGTGCCAGCAGGGGGAAGGACAGGGTCGATGGCTACACCTTC

d_call: TRBD1
v_call: TRBV5-5
j_call: TRBJ1-6
clone_size: .
cdr3_aa: CASMGQENSPLHF
cdr3_nt: TGTGCCAGCATGGGACAGGAGAATTCACCCCTCCACTTT

d_call: .
v_call: TRBV5-4
j_call: TRBJ2-5
clone_size: .
cdr3_aa: CASSLTSGGWETQYF
cdr3_nt: TGTGCCAGCAGCTTGACGTCAGGGGGGTGGGAGACCCAGTACTTC

d_call: .
v_call: TRBV6-1
j_call: TRBJ2-1
clone_size: few
cdr3_aa: CASSAGLEPGRQFF
cdr3_nt: TGTGCCAGCAGTGCGGGACTGGAGCCAGGACGGCAGTTCTTC

d_call: TRBD1
v_call: TRBV6-5
j_call: TRBJ1-2
clone_size: .
cdr3_aa: CASSYGDRDLQGYTF
cdr3_nt: TGTGCCAGCAGTTACGGGGACAGGGATTTGCAGGGCTACACCTTC

d_call: .
v_call: TRBV18
j_call: TRBJ2-3
clone_size: .
cdr3_aa: CASSPGTTSTDTQYF
cdr3_nt: TGTGCCAGCTCACCGGGGACAACTAGCACAGATACGCAGTATTTT

d_call: TRBD1
v_call: TRBV2
j_call: TRBJ2-7
clone_size: .
cdr3_aa: CASSGTGGEQYF
cdr3_nt: TGTGCCAGCAGTGGCACAGGGGGCGAGCAGTACTTC